The present TCR beta chain was sequenced within a study of cytomegalovirus exposure and HLA in healthy donors. The PCR made use of 60 Vbeta and 13 Jbeta primers. The table came from immunoSEQ multiplex PCR; TCRdb's copy has only in-frame clones and leaves some out. Here the sample spans fewer than 120,000 clones, nearly 80% being singletons. Overall study findings and caveats: A classifier reportedly called cytomegalovirus status with high sensitivity and specificity. Follow-up analysis found HLA locus-dependent TCR association rates, highest for DRB1 and lowest for HLA-C. Per a prior analysis, the majority of TCR beta V segments were productive roughly 87% or roughly 30% of the time.

Trimming removed 7 bases from V and 3 bases from J, with 16 bases in between. There are 14 residues in the CDR3. The V gene's germline CDR1 is MDHEN and CDR2 SYDVKM. As concerns this clone: Antigen specificity is unknown.

The sample consisted of PBMCs. The chain is built from TRBV28 and TRBJ2-7; possibly TRBD1 for D (5 bases). The source of this sequence is a woman in her twenties or thirties in good health and CMV-seronegative. The CDR3 is CASTSSTENYEQYF. CDR3 coding DNA: TGTGCCAGCACTTCGTCGACAGAGAACTACGAGCAGTACTTC.